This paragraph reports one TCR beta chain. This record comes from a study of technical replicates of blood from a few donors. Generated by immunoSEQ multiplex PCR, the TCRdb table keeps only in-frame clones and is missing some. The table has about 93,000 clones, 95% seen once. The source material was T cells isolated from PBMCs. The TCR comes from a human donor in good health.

In DNA form, the CDR3 reads TGTGCCAGCAGCTCAACGACAGGGGCAGGAAACACCATATATTTT. As protein: CASSSTTGAGNTIYF. The genes are TRBV7-8 and TRBJ1-3; 8 nucleotides align to TRBD1. V lost 4 bases to trimming and J lost 4 bases; unmatched junction nucleotides: 6. CDR1 SGHVS and CDR2 FQNEAQ come from the germline V gene. The CDR3 has 15 residues. The complete variable domain, with remaining parts taken from reference TRBV7-8 and TRBJ1-3, reads GAGVSQSPRYKVAKRGQDVALRCDPISGHVSLFWYQQALGQGPEFLTYFQNEAQLDKSGLPSDRFFAERPEGSVSTLKIQRTQQEDSAVYLCASSSTTGAGNTIYFGEGSWLTVV.